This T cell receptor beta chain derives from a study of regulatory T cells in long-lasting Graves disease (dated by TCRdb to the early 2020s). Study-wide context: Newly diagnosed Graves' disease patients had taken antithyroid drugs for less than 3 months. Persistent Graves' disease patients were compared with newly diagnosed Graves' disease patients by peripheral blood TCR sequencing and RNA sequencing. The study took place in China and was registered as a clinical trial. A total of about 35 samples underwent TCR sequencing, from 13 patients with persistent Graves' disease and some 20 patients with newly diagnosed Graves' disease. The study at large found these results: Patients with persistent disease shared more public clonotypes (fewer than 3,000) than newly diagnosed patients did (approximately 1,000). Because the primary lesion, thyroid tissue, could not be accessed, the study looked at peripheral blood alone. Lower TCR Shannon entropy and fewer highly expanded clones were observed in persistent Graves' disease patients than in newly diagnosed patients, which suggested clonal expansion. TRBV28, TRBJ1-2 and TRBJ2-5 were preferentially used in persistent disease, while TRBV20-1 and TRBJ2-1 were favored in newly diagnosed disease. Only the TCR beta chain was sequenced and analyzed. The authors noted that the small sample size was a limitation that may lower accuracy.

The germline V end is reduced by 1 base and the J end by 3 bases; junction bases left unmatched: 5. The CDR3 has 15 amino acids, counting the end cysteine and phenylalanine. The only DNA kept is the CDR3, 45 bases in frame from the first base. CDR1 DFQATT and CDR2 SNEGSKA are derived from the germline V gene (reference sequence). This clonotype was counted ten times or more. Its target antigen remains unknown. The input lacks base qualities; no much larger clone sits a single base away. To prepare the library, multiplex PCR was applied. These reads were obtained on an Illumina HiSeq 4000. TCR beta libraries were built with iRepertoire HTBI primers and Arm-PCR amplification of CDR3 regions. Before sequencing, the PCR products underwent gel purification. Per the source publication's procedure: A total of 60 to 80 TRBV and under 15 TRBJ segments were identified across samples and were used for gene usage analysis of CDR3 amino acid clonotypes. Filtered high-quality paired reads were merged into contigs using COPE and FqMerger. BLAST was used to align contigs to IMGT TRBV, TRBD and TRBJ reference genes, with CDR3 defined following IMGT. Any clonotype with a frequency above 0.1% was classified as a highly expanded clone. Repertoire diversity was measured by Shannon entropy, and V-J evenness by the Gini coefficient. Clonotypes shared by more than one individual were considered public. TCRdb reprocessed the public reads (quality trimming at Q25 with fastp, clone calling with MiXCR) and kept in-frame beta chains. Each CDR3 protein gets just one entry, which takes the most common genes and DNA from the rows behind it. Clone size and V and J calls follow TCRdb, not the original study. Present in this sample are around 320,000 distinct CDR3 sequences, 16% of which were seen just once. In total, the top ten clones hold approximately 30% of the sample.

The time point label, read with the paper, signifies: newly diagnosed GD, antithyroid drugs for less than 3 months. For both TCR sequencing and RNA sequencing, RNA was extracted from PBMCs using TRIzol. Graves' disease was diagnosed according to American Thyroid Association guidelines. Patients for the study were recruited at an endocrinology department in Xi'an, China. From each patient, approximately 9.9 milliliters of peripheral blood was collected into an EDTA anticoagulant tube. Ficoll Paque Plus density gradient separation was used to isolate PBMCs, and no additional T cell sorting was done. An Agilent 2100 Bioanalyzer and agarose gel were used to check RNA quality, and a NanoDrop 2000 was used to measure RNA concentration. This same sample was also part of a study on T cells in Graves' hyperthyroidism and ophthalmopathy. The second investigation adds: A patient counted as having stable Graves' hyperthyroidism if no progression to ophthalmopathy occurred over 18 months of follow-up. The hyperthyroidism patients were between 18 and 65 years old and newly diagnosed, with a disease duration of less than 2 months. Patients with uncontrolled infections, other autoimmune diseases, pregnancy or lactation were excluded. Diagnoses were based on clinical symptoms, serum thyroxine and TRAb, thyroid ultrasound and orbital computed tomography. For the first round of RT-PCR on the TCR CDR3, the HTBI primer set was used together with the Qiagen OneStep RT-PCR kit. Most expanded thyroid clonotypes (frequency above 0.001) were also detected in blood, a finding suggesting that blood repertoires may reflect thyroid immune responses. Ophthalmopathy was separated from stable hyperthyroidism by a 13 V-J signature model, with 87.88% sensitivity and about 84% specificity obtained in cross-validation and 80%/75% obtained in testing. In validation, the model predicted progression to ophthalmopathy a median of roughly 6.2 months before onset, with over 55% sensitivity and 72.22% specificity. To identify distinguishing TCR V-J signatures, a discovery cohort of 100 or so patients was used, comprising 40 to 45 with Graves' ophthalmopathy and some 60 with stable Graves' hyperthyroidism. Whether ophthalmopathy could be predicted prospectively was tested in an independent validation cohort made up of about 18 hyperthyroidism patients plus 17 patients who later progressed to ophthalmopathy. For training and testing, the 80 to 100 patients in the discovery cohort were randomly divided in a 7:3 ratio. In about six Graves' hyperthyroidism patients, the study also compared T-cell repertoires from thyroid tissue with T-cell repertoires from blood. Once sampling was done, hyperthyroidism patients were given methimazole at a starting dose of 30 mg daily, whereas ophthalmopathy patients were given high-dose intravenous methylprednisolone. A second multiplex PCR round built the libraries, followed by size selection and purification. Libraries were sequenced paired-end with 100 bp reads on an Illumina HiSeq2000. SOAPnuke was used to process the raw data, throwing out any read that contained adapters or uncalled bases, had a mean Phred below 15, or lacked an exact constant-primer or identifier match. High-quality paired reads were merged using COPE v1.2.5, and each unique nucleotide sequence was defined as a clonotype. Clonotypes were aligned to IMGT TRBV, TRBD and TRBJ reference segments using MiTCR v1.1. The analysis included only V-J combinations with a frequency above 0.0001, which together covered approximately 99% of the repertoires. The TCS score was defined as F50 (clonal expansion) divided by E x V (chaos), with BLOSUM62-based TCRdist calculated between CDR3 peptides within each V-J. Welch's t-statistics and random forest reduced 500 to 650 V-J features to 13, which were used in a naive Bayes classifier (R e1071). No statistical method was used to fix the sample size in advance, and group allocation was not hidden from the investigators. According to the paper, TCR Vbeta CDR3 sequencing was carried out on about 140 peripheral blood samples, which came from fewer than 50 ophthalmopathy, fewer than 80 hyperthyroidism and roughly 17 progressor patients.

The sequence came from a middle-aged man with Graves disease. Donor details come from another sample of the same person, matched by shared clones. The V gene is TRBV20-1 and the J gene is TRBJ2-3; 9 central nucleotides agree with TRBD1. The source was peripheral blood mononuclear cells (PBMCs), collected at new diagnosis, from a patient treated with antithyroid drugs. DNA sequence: TGCAGTGCTAGAGCACAGGGGGCAGTGACAGATACGCAGTATTTT. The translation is CSARAQGAVTDTQYF.